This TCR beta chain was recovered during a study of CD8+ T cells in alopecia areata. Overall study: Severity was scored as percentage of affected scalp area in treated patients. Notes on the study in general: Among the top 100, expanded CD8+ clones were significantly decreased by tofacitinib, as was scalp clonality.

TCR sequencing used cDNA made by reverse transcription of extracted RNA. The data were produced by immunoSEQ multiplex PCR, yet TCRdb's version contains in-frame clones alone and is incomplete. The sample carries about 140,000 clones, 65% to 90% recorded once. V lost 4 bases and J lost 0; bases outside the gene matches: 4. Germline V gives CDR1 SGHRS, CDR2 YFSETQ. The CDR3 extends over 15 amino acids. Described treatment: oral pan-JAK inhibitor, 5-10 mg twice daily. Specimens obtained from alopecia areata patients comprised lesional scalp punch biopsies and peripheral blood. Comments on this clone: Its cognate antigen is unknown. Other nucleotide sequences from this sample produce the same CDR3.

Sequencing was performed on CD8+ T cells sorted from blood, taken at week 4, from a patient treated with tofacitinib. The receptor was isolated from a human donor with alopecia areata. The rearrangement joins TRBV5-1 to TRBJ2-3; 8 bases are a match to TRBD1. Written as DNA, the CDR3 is TGCGCCAGCAGCCCCGGGACAGGAAGCACAGATACGCAGTATTTT. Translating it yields CASSPGTGSTDTQYF.